These T cell receptor beta chains were read from a single sample in a study of beta chain features in type 1 diabetes. Method: immunoSEQ multiplex PCR; TCRdb's copy keeps in-frame clones and lacks some. The table records 900,000 or so clones, about a sixth of them present only once. The sequenced material came from naive CD4+ T cells from blood. The source is a woman younger than 35 in good health. CDR3s include the opening cysteine and the closing phenylalanine or tryptophan. D genes are given only for firm matches. Clone size appears in some rows only: once, few, many, or a class for an expanded clone.

j_call: TRBJ2-5
v_call: TRBV29-1
d_call: NA
clone_size: few
cdr3_aa: CSVNRQETQYF
cdr3_nt: TGCAGCGTAAACAGGCAGGAGACCCAGTACTTC

j_call: TRBJ2-5
v_call: TRBV28
d_call: TRBD2
clone_size: few
cdr3_aa: CASSAPGLAKETQYF
cdr3_nt: TGTGCCAGCAGTGCGCCGGGACTAGCGAAAGAGACCCAGTACTTC

j_call: TRBJ2-3
v_call: TRBV4-3
d_call: NA
clone_size: NA
cdr3_aa: CASSQVVAGTDTQYF
cdr3_nt: TGCGCCAGCAGCCAAGTTGTAGCGGGCACAGATACGCAGTATTTT

j_call: TRBJ2-1
v_call: TRBV29-1
d_call: TRBD1
clone_size: few
cdr3_aa: CSVDRGQGVVEEQFF
cdr3_nt: TGCAGCGTTGACCGGGGACAGGGTGTTGTAGAGGAGCAGTTCTTC

j_call: TRBJ2-3
v_call: TRBV11-2
d_call: NA
clone_size: NA
cdr3_aa: CASSAASTDTQYF
cdr3_nt: TGTGCCAGCAGCGCGGCTAGCACAGATACGCAGTATTTT

j_call: TRBJ2-1
v_call: TRBV20-1
d_call: NA
clone_size: NA
cdr3_aa: CSARSHNEQFF
cdr3_nt: TGCAGTGCTAGGTCCCACAATGAGCAGTTCTTC

j_call: TRBJ2-7
v_call: TRBV5-4
d_call: TRBD1
clone_size: NA
cdr3_aa: CASSFPGQATYEQYF
cdr3_nt: TGTGCCAGCAGCTTTCCGGGACAGGCTACCTACGAGCAGTACTTC

j_call: TRBJ1-2
v_call: TRBV28
d_call: TRBD1
clone_size: NA
cdr3_aa: CASSSGQGADGYTF
cdr3_nt: TGTGCCAGCAGCTCTGGACAGGGGGCTGATGGCTACACCTTC

j_call: TRBJ2-2
v_call: TRBV28
d_call: NA
clone_size: few
cdr3_aa: CAGRRSANTGELFF
cdr3_nt: TGTGCCGGAAGACGGAGCGCGAACACCGGGGAGCTGTTTTTT

j_call: TRBJ2-1
v_call: TRBV14
d_call: TRBD1
clone_size: many
cdr3_aa: CASAMGQRPGWAQFF
cdr3_nt: TGTGCCAGCGCCATGGGACAGCGTCCCGGGTGGGCGCAGTTCTTC

j_call: TRBJ2-3
v_call: TRBV15
d_call: NA
clone_size: NA
cdr3_aa: CATSRGRTSTDTQYF
cdr3_nt: TGTGCCACCAGCAGAGGGCGGACCAGCACAGATACGCAGTATTTT

j_call: TRBJ2-1
v_call: TRBV11-3
d_call: NA
clone_size: few
cdr3_aa: CASSFRGDAYNEQFF
cdr3_nt: TGTGCCAGCAGCTTTCGGGGAGATGCCTACAATGAGCAGTTCTTC

j_call: TRBJ2-3
v_call: TRBV7-3
d_call: TRBD2
clone_size: NA
cdr3_aa: CASSLAPIRREETDTQYF
cdr3_nt: TGTGCCAGCAGCTTAGCGCCTATTCGGCGGGAGGAAACAGATACGCAGTATTTT

j_call: TRBJ2-3
v_call: TRBV10-3
d_call: NA
clone_size: few
cdr3_aa: CAISELTSTDTQYF
cdr3_nt: TGTGCCATCAGTGAGTTAACTAGCACAGATACGCAGTATTTT

j_call: TRBJ2-7
v_call: TRBV21-1
d_call: NA
clone_size: NA
cdr3_aa: CASGFTGSLGLAGELGFYEQYF
cdr3_nt: TGTGCCAGCGGATTTACAGGGTCCCTCGGGCTAGCGGGAGAGCTAGGGTTCTACGAGCAGTACTTC

j_call: TRBJ1-1
v_call: TRBV6-1
d_call: TRBD1
clone_size: NA
cdr3_aa: CASIGTGVSTEAFF
cdr3_nt: TGTGCCAGCATAGGCACAGGGGTGAGCACTGAAGCTTTCTTT

j_call: TRBJ2-2
v_call: TRBV18
d_call: NA
clone_size: NA
cdr3_aa: CASSPLRMNTGELFF
cdr3_nt: TGTGCCAGCTCACCACTAAGGATGAACACCGGGGAGCTGTTTTTT

j_call: TRBJ1-2
v_call: TRBV5-4
d_call: NA
clone_size: NA
cdr3_aa: CASSLPPGLYGYTF
cdr3_nt: TGTGCCAGCAGCTTGCCGCCAGGCCTGTATGGCTACACCTTC

j_call: TRBJ2-5
v_call: TRBV21-1
d_call: NA
clone_size: NA
cdr3_aa: CASRRQGCVTQYF
cdr3_nt: TGTGCCAGCAGGCGACAGGGTTGCGTGACCCAGTACTTC

j_call: TRBJ2-3
v_call: TRBV7-3
d_call: NA
clone_size: NA
cdr3_aa: CASSPGRPDTQYF
cdr3_nt: TGTGCCAGCAGCCCCGGACGACCAGATACGCAGTATTTT

j_call: TRBJ2-2
v_call: TRBV12-5
d_call: NA
clone_size: NA
cdr3_aa: CASVPDGRGELFF
cdr3_nt: TGTGCTAGTGTCCCAGACGGCAGGGGGGAGCTGTTTTTT

j_call: TRBJ1-4
v_call: TRBV4-2
d_call: NA
clone_size: NA
cdr3_aa: CASSQTGPATNEKLFF
cdr3_nt: TGTGCCAGCAGCCAAACAGGGCCAGCAACTAATGAAAAACTGTTTTTT

j_call: TRBJ2-6
v_call: TRBV6-5
d_call: NA
clone_size: NA
cdr3_aa: CATQRSGANVLTF
cdr3_nt: TGTGCCACTCAGCGGTCGGGGGCCAACGTCCTGACTTTC

j_call: TRBJ2-1
v_call: TRBV5-4
d_call: TRBD1
clone_size: NA
cdr3_aa: CASRPAGTGGYNEQFF
cdr3_nt: TGTGCCAGCAGACCCGCAGGGACAGGGGGCTACAATGAGCAGTTCTTC

j_call: TRBJ1-1
v_call: TRBV5-1
d_call: NA
clone_size: few
cdr3_aa: CASSLVFGGNTEAFF
cdr3_nt: TGCGCCAGCAGCTTAGTCTTCGGGGGGAACACTGAAGCTTTCTTT

j_call: TRBJ2-7
v_call: TRBV18
d_call: NA
clone_size: NA
cdr3_aa: CASSRVGYEQYF
cdr3_nt: TGTGCCAGCTCACGGGTAGGCTACGAGCAGTACTTC

j_call: TRBJ2-3
v_call: TRBV5-1
d_call: TRBD1
clone_size: NA
cdr3_aa: CASSQGTGRGTDTQYF
cdr3_nt: TGCGCCAGCAGCCAAGGGACAGGGCGAGGCACAGATACGCAGTATTTT

j_call: TRBJ2-4
v_call: TRBV4-2
d_call: NA
clone_size: few
cdr3_aa: CASSPTLAKNIQYF
cdr3_nt: TGTGCCAGCAGCCCCACCCTAGCCAAAAACATTCAGTACTTC

j_call: TRBJ2-5
v_call: TRBV4-3
d_call: NA
clone_size: NA
cdr3_aa: CASSQAGAVETQYF
cdr3_nt: TGCGCCAGCAGCCAAGCAGGGGCGGTGGAGACCCAGTACTTC

j_call: TRBJ2-1
v_call: TRBV19
d_call: NA
clone_size: NA
cdr3_aa: CASSIEERWGEQFF
cdr3_nt: TGTGCCAGTAGTATAGAAGAGCGTTGGGGGGAGCAGTTCTTC

j_call: TRBJ2-3
v_call: TRBV18
d_call: NA
clone_size: few
cdr3_aa: CASSLAARQSDTQYF
cdr3_nt: TGTGCCAGCTCACTGGCGGCTAGACAGTCAGATACGCAGTATTTT

j_call: TRBJ1-2
v_call: TRBV28
d_call: NA
clone_size: few
cdr3_aa: CASRKDRNYGYTF
cdr3_nt: TGTGCCAGCAGAAAAGACAGAAACTATGGCTACACCTTC

j_call: TRBJ2-1
v_call: TRBV14
d_call: NA
clone_size: many
cdr3_aa: CASSQGHEQFF
cdr3_nt: TGTGCCAGCAGCCAAGGTCATGAGCAGTTCTTC

j_call: TRBJ2-5
v_call: TRBV20-1
d_call: NA
clone_size: NA
cdr3_aa: CSARQLETQYF
cdr3_nt: TGCAGTGCTAGACAGCTAGAGACCCAGTACTTC

j_call: TRBJ2-2
v_call: TRBV10-3
d_call: TRBD2
clone_size: NA
cdr3_aa: CAISRTGLAGMNTGELFF
cdr3_nt: TGTGCCATCAGCCGAACGGGACTAGCGGGAATGAACACCGGGGAGCTGTTTTTT

j_call: TRBJ2-1
v_call: TRBV7-2
d_call: NA
clone_size: few
cdr3_aa: CASSFFTPQGRRYDNEQFF
cdr3_nt: TGTGCCAGCAGCTTTTTTACCCCTCAGGGCAGGCGGTACGACAATGAGCAGTTCTTC